This T cell receptor (beta chain) was captured by sequencing in a study of blood T cells in healthy people across ages. This clonotype was seen a handful of times. This CDR3 has 16 residues. The germline gives CDR1 SEHNR, CDR2 FQNEAQ (reference sequence). A second roughly 7 to 11 cycle PCR used barcoded and J-beta primers. TCRdb reanalysed the 5' RACE reads using MiXCR and keeps one entry per CDR3 protein. The sample carries approximately 880,000 distinct CDR3 sequences, approximately 49% recorded once. This TCR derives from a man under 40 in good health. Source material: blood. The rearrangement uses TRBV7-9 and TRBJ2-5; 11 bases align to TRBD2. The J call is uncertain, as TRBJ2-7 better fits the DNA end. The CDR3 bases are TGTGCCAGCAGCATTTATAGCGGGGGGGTTGTATACGAGCAGTACTTC. Its translation: CASSIYSGGVVYEQYF.